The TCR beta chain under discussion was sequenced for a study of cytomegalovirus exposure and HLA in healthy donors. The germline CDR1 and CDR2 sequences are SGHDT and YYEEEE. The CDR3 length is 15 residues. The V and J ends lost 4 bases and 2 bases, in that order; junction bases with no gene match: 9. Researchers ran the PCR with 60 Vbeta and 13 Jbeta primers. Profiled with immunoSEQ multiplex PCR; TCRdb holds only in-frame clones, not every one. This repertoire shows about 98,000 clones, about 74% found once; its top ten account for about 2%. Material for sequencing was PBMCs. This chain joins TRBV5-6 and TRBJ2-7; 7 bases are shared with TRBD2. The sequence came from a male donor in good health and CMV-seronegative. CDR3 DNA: TGTGCCAGCAGCCTTTTGGCAAGCGGGGCCTACGAGCAGTACTTC. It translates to CASSLLASGAYEQYF.